These 28 T cell receptor gamma chains originate from one sample sequenced in a study of gamma-delta T cells after stem cell transplantation. TCRdb reanalyzed the RT-PCR reads using CATT. The data hold about 1,300 gamma-chain clones, with 60% observed a single time. Source material: gamma-delta T cells. The receptors here all came from a human donor. It is not recorded whose cells these are; they may come from a transplant donor.

The V segment is TRGV5, and no J call was made. CDR3 length equals 12 residues. Germline-derived CDR1 and CDR2 are VINAFY and YDVSNSKD. The CDR3 nucleotides are TGTGCCACCTGGGCCAGGACTGGTAATAAACTCTTT. It is translated as CATWARTGNKLF.

There is no V gene call, and the J gene is TRGJ1 or TRGJ2. The CDR3 runs to 13 residues. The CDR3 reads CALWESLYYKKLF. In DNA form, the CDR3 reads TGTGCCTTGTGGGAGTCCCTTTATTATAAGAAACTCTTT.

This clone was picked up a small number of times. The rearrangement joins TRGV2 to TRGJ1 or TRGJ2. CDR3 length: 12 amino acids. Germline values: CDR1 EGSNGY, CDR2 YDSYNSKV. The V segment lost 3 bases and the J segment 7 bases; nucleotides outside the gene matches: 6. CDR3 nucleotides: TGTGCCACCTGGGACTTTCGATATAAGAAACTCTTT. This sequence encodes CATWDFRYKKLF.

In this sample, this clone turned up once. The J gene is uncalled and the V gene is TRGV4. The CDR3 runs 12 residues. Per germline, CDR1 EGSTGY and CDR2 YDSYTSSV. The CDR3 spells CATWEGYYKKLF. The CDR3 DNA follows: TGTGCCACCTGGGAGGGGTATTATAAGAAACTATTT.

The gene calls are TRGV4 and TRGJ1 or TRGJ2. TCRdb records no J gene; here it was assigned by comparing the DNA to germline. The V segment lost 0 bases and the J segment 1 base; nucleotides outside the gene matches: 3. CDR3 size: 14 residues. CDR1 and CDR2 (germline): EGSTGY, YDSYTSSV. The CDR3 nucleotides read TGTGCCACCTGGGATGGGATCAATTATTATAAGAAACTCTTT. Amino acids: CATWDGINYYKKLF.

The gene calls are TRGV4 and TRGJ1 or TRGJ2. The J gene, absent from TCRdb, was called here by matching the DNA to germline. V trimming: 3 bases; J trimming: 2 bases; junction bases outside the gene matches: 16. Germline V gene sequence: CDR1 EGSTGY, CDR2 YDSYTSSV. The CDR3 is 17 residues long. The DNA of the CDR3 is TGTGCCACCTGGGATAAAACCCTAACCGGGGATTATTATAAGAAACTCTTT. Protein sequence: CATWDKTLTGDYYKKLF.

Comments on this clone: The germline gene is not matched at one end of the junction; a read error may be the cause. The CDR3 loop is CATWDSHRHYKKLF. DNA of the CDR3: TGCGCCACCTGGGACAGTCATAGGCATTATAAGAAACTCTTT. The gene calls are TRGV3 and TRGJ1 or TRGJ2. TCRdb gives no J gene; it was assigned here by matching the DNA to germline. From germline, CDR1 is VTNTFY and CDR2 YDVSTARD (reference sequence). CDR3 length equals 14 residues.

The V gene is listed as TRGV5; no J gene was called. Germline-derived CDR1 and CDR2 are VINAFY and YDVSNSKD. CDR3 size: 12 residues. CDR3 in DNA: TGTGCCACCTGTGACAGGCCTGGTAATAAACTCTTT. Translation: CATCDRPGNKLF.

The CDR3 is CATWDGYTTGWFKIF. DNA of the CDR3: TGTGCCACCTGGGACGGATATACCACTGGTTGGTTCAAGATATTT. The V and J genes are TRGV2 and TRGJP1. TCRdb gives no J gene; it was assigned here by matching the DNA to germline. V was clipped by 1 base and J by 0 bases; unmatched bases: 2. The germline CDR1 and CDR2 sequences are EGSNGY and YDSYNSKV. The CDR3 extends over 15 amino acids.

With respect to this clone: Compared with germline, one end of the junction differs, possibly owing to a read error. This sequence joins TRGV4 and TRGJ1 or TRGJ2. The J gene, absent from TCRdb, was called here by matching the DNA to germline. The CDR3 loop spans 14 amino acids. Germline V gene lookup returns CDR1 EGSTGY and CDR2 YDSYTSSV. The CDR3 sequence: CATRDAGANYKKLF. The CDR3 DNA reads as TGTGCCACCCGGGATGCTGGGGCCAATTATAAGAAACTCTTT.

This clone was detected only once. The chain carries TRGV8 and TRGJ1 or TRGJ2. No J gene was available from TCRdb, and it was assigned here by a germline match of the DNA. Germline trimming cut 9 bases from V and 3 bases from J; bases unmatched to any gene: 2. The length of the CDR3 is 10 residues. In germline, CDR1 is VENAVY, CDR2 YDSYNSRV. CDR3: CATVYYKKLF. CDR3 bases: TGTGCCACCGTTTATTATAAGAAACTCTTT.

This chain links TRGV5 with TRGJ1 or TRGJ2. TCRdb lists no J gene, so it was determined here by aligning the DNA to germline. CDR3 length: 12 amino acids. Germline-derived CDR1 and CDR2 are VINAFY and YDVSNSKD. J was trimmed by 8 bases and V by 0 bases; bases with no gene match: 4. CDR3 loop: CATWDRLDKKLF. The CDR3 region has the DNA TGTGCCACCTGGGACAGGCTGGATAAGAAACTCTTT.

This chain links TRGV2 with TRGJ1 or TRGJ2. The J gene was missing in TCRdb and was found by matching the end of the DNA to germline. This CDR3 comprises 15 residues. Trimming took 0 bases from V and 0 from J; bases not matched to a gene: 5. Germline lookup yields CDR1 EGSNGY and CDR2 YDSYNSKV. DNA of the CDR3: TGTGCCACCTGGGACGGGCCTCCGAATTATTATAAGAAACTCTTT. As protein: CATWDGPPNYYKKLF.

As for this clone: The identical CDR3 is also encoded by other nucleotide sequences in the sample. The chain couples TRGV2 to TRGJP2. TCRdb supplies no J gene; here it was assigned by aligning the nucleotide sequence to germline. V shed 0 bases and J 0 bases; nucleotides not matched to a gene: 4. CDR3 length: 16 residues. Germline-derived CDR1 and CDR2 are EGSNGY and YDSYNSKV. The DNA for the CDR3 is TGTGCCACCTGGGACGGGCCGGATAGTAGTGATTGGATCAAGACGTTT. Translating it yields CATWDGPDSSDWIKTF.

The chain is built from TRGV4 and TRGJ1 or TRGJ2. Germline matching of the DNA provided the J gene here, since TCRdb leaves it blank. Germline CDR1 reads EGSTGY; CDR2 reads YDSYTSSV. The ends lost 2 bases at V and 2 bases at J; junction bases unmatched: 3. CDR3 size: 13 residues. The CDR3 loop reads CATWDEDYYKKLF. CDR3 sequence (DNA): TGTGCCACCTGGGATGAGGATTATTATAAGAAACTCTTT.

The CDR3 protein is CALWEVSELGKKIKVF. CDR3 DNA: TGTGCCTTGTGGGAGGTGTCAGAGTTGGGCAAAAAAATCAAGGTATTT. This rearrangement joins TRGV9 to TRGJP. V was clipped by 0 bases and J by 6 bases; unmatched bases: 2. The CDR3 totals 16 residues. CDR1 is GITISATS, CDR2 ISYDGTV, per germline (reference sequence).

The gene calls are TRGV2 and TRGJ1 or TRGJ2. Here the J gene came from matching the DNA to germline, since TCRdb omits it. Unmatched junction bases numbered 3, after V lost 0 bases and J lost 10 bases. This CDR3 comprises 11 residues. Germline CDR1 and CDR2: EGSNGY and YDSYNSKV. The CDR3 DNA follows: TGTGCCACCTGGGACGGGCAAAAGAAACTCTTT. Its protein is CATWDGQKKLF.

The chain combines TRGV4 with TRGJP2. TCRdb leaves out the J gene; it was filled in here by matching the DNA to germline. Germline V CDR1 and CDR2: EGSTGY, YDSYTSSV. CDR3 length equals 13 residues. Trimming cost V 4 bases and J 3 bases; bases outside gene matches: 2. The CDR3 sequence is CATWERSDWIKTF. The DNA for the CDR3 is TGTGCCACCTGGGAGCGTAGTGATTGGATCAAGACGTTT.

This clone has a handful of counts. V gene TRGV9 combines with J gene TRGJP. No J gene was available from TCRdb, and it was assigned here by a germline match of the DNA. The CDR3 is 17 residues long. The germline V gene has CDR1 GITISATS and CDR2 ISYDGTV (reference sequence). With V trimmed by 0 bases and J by 7 bases, 6 bases remained unmatched. CDR3 sequence reads: CALWEVVWELGKKIKVF. The DNA of the CDR3 is TGTGCCTTGTGGGAGGTGGTGTGGGAGTTGGGCAAAAAAATCAAGGTATTT.

This clone has just a few counts. The chain links TRGV2 to TRGJ1 or TRGJ2. TCRdb lists no J gene, so it was determined here by aligning the DNA to germline. Germline CDR1 EGSNGY, CDR2 YDSYNSKV. Germline trimming cut 0 bases from V and 0 bases from J; bases unmatched to any gene: 2. This CDR3 is built from 14 residues. The CDR3 here is CATWDGWNYYKKLF. In nucleotides, the CDR3 is TGTGCCACCTGGGACGGGTGGAATTATTATAAGAAACTCTTT.

This clone appeared a few times. The chain links TRGV2 to TRGJ1 or TRGJ2. The germline CDR1 and CDR2 sequences are EGSNGY and YDSYNSKV. Germline trimming cut 2 bases from V and 5 bases from J; bases unmatched to any gene: 6. CDR3 length: 13 residues. The CDR3: CATWDAKDYKKLF. The CDR3 DNA is TGTGCCACCTGGGACGCTAAGGATTATAAGAAACTCTTT.

The chain has TRGV3 and TRGJ1 or TRGJ2. V trimming: 5 bases; J trimming: 11 bases; junction bases outside the gene matches: 18. CDR3 length equals 14 residues. Germline assignment: CDR1 VTNTFY and CDR2 YDVSTARD (reference sequence). The CDR3 sequence: CATWGITNPLEKLF. CDR3 nucleotide sequence: TGTGCCACCTGGGGGATAACGAACCCTTTAGAGAAACTCTTT.

CDR3 bases: TGTGCCACCTGGGGGTCGAATTATTATAAGAAACTCTTT. The encoded protein is CATWGSNYYKKLF. V and J are TRGV3 and TRGJ1 or TRGJ2. No J segment appears in TCRdb, so it was assigned here by matching the sequence to germline. This CDR3 is built from 13 residues. Germline assignment: CDR1 VTNTFY and CDR2 YDVSTARD (reference sequence). The V and J ends lost 5 bases and 0 bases, in that order; junction bases with no gene match: 4.

The gene calls are TRGV5 and TRGJ1 or TRGJ2. The J gene, left out of TCRdb, was set here by checking the DNA against germline. V was pared by 3 bases and J by 5 bases, with 4 bases of the junction left unmatched. There are 12 residues in the CDR3. Germline V gives CDR1 VINAFY, CDR2 YDVSNSKD. In DNA form, the CDR3 reads TGTGCCACCTGGGACGGCCATTATAAGAAACTCTTT. Amino acids: CATWDGHYKKLF.

The V call is TRGV5, the J call TRGJ1 or TRGJ2. Looked up from germline, CDR1 is VINAFY and CDR2 is YDVSNSKD. The CDR3 covers 14 residues. J was trimmed by 5 bases and V by 0 bases; bases with no gene match: 7. The chain's CDR3 is CATWDRQCNYKKLF. The CDR3 coding sequence is TGTGCCACCTGGGACAGGCAGTGTAATTATAAGAAACTCTTT.

The V and J genes are TRGV4 and TRGJ1 or TRGJ2. TCRdb offers no J gene call, so here the DNA was matched to germline to obtain one. The CDR3 is 12 residues long. V trimming: 0 bases; J trimming: 7 bases; junction bases outside the gene matches: 3. The germline gives CDR1 EGSTGY, CDR2 YDSYTSSV. The CDR3 loop reads CATWDGQYKKLF. In nucleotides, the CDR3 is TGTGCCACCTGGGATGGGCAGTATAAGAAACTCTTT.

There is no V gene call, and the J gene is TRGJP2. There are 15 residues in the CDR3. The CDR3 nucleotides read TGTGCCACCTGGGACGAGCTTAGTAGTGATTGGCTCAAGACGTTT. It codes for CATWDELSSDWLKTF.

For the J gene the call is TRGJ1 or TRGJ2; the V gene lacks a call. The CDR3 length is 13 residues. This chain's CDR3 is CATWAVRYYKKLF. DNA of the CDR3: TGTGCCACCTGGGCCGTCCGTTATTATAAGAAACTCTTT.